This T cell receptor beta chain was captured in a study of cytomegalovirus exposure and HLA in healthy donors. Study information: Genetic ancestry analysis placed approximately 80% of the 300 to 400 donors that were genotyped in the Caucasian-associated cluster. The study, taken as a whole, reports: Rarity characterized most TCR sequences, yet some public TCRs appeared in many donors.

The PCR contained 60 Vbeta and 13 Jbeta primers. Profiling relied on immunoSEQ multiplex PCR, and the TCRdb table lists in-frame clones only, not all of them. The sample gives approximately 150,000 clones, around 88% of which show up once; around 0.93% is in the top ten. The V gene end was trimmed by 0 bases and the J gene end by 7 bases; junction bases not matched to a gene: 6. Germline assignment: CDR1 SGHRS and CDR2 YFSETQ. The CDR3 covers 14 residues. Regarding this clone: The antigen is unknown.

The sequence came from a woman in her twenties or thirties in good health and CMV-seronegative. The chain uses TRBV5-1 and TRBJ1-1; 7 bases map to TRBD1. Sequencing was carried out using PBMCs. This CDR3 is CASSLGQGVVEAFF. The DNA of the CDR3 is TGCGCCAGCAGCTTGGGACAGGGAGTTGTTGAAGCTTTCTTT.